Listed below are T cell receptor beta chains from one sample, sequenced in a study of shared clonotypes between healthy human individuals. Profiled with immunoSEQ multiplex PCR; TCRdb holds only in-frame clones, not every one. Counted here are a few million clones, just over 90% occurring once; the ten biggest clones make up approximately 0.4%. The sequenced sample consisted of naive CD4+ T cells from PBMCs. These receptors originate from a man between 18 and 35 years old in good health. Some clones in this sample may be carry-over from other donors' samples. CDR3s leave out the opening cysteine and the closing phenylalanine or tryptophan. Fields, in order: clone size, V gene, J gene, CDR3 protein. A row's size may be missing; if present it is once, few, many or a size class.

clone size: NA
V gene: TRBV7-2
J gene: TRBJ1-4
CDR3 protein: ASSPRLATNEKLF

clone size: NA
V gene: TRBV9
J gene: TRBJ2-1
CDR3 protein: ASSFRQGADEQF

clone size: NA
V gene: TRBV7-3
J gene: TRBJ2-1
CDR3 protein: ASSLNPPGTSGRGYEQF

clone size: NA
V gene: TRBV18
J gene: TRBJ2-7
CDR3 protein: ASSPGRENPYEQY

clone size: NA
V gene: TRBV28
J gene: TRBJ2-3
CDR3 protein: ASRLGQFYTDTQY

clone size: NA
V gene: TRBV7-4
J gene: TRBJ1-1
CDR3 protein: ASSPSWATNTEAF

clone size: NA
V gene: TRBV2
J gene: TRBJ1-1
CDR3 protein: ASSEEGRGVFTEAF

clone size: NA
V gene: TRBV6-1
J gene: TRBJ1-2
CDR3 protein: ASSVGTGGVQYT

clone size: NA
V gene: TRBV4-3
J gene: TRBJ2-3
CDR3 protein: ASSHGPTSGRAADTQY

clone size: NA
V gene: TRBV7-8
J gene: TRBJ2-3
CDR3 protein: ASSLRREVPDTQY

clone size: NA
V gene: TRBV28
J gene: TRBJ1-5
CDR3 protein: ASSSPGTPEFGPQH

clone size: NA
V gene: TRBV5-1
J gene: TRBJ2-7
CDR3 protein: ASSLLSGSPYEQY

clone size: NA
V gene: TRBV19
J gene: TRBJ1-5
CDR3 protein: ASSPRGGSNQPQH

clone size: NA
V gene: TRBV5-1
J gene: TRBJ2-1
CDR3 protein: ASSLDGRNDEQF

clone size: NA
V gene: TRBV6-1
J gene: TRBJ2-3
CDR3 protein: ASSEWGGSTDTQY

clone size: NA
V gene: TRBV29-1
J gene: TRBJ2-5
CDR3 protein: SVRGIHQETQY

clone size: NA
V gene: TRBV19
J gene: TRBJ1-4
CDR3 protein: ASRDRNEKLF

clone size: NA
V gene: TRBV5-4
J gene: TRBJ2-1
CDR3 protein: ASSSGTSGTAYNEQF

clone size: NA
V gene: TRBV6-6
J gene: TRBJ2-5
CDR3 protein: ASSIDRRVGGETQY

clone size: NA
V gene: TRBV19
J gene: TRBJ2-5
CDR3 protein: ASSIRAGAPTRETQY

clone size: NA
V gene: TRBV28
J gene: TRBJ1-5
CDR3 protein: ASSLMGQGTNQPQH

clone size: NA
V gene: TRBV5-6
J gene: TRBJ2-2
CDR3 protein: ASSFWGTGELF

clone size: NA
V gene: TRBV5-1
J gene: TRBJ2-7
CDR3 protein: ASSPGTEREQY

clone size: NA
V gene: TRBV10-1
J gene: TRBJ2-2
CDR3 protein: ASSESKIGTGELF

clone size: once
V gene: TRBV5-1
J gene: TRBJ2-3
CDR3 protein: ASSVGLAGVIDTQY

clone size: NA
V gene: TRBV5-6
J gene: TRBJ1-1
CDR3 protein: ASSLSGKITEAF

clone size: few
V gene: TRBV30
J gene: TRBJ2-1
CDR3 protein: AWSSGSSYNEQF

clone size: NA
V gene: TRBV5-1
J gene: TRBJ2-2
CDR3 protein: ASSLVRQGSRRELF

clone size: NA
V gene: TRBV28
J gene: TRBJ2-7
CDR3 protein: ASSPVGEGHYEQY

clone size: NA
V gene: TRBV4-1
J gene: TRBJ2-7
CDR3 protein: ASSQDLSRRIYEQY

clone size: NA
V gene: TRBV20-1
J gene: TRBJ2-3
CDR3 protein: SARATGAQY

clone size: NA
V gene: TRBV6-1
J gene: TRBJ2-3
CDR3 protein: ASSALEGTQY

clone size: NA
V gene: TRBV6-1
J gene: TRBJ1-1
CDR3 protein: ASSSNMNTEAF

clone size: NA
V gene: TRBV29-1
J gene: TRBJ2-7
CDR3 protein: SVETWDRGGHEQY

clone size: NA
V gene: TRBV29-1
J gene: TRBJ2-3
CDR3 protein: SVQGTSGPPDTQY

clone size: once
V gene: TRBV10-3
J gene: TRBJ2-3
CDR3 protein: ATSATDTQY

clone size: NA
V gene: TRBV4-2
J gene: TRBJ2-5
CDR3 protein: ASSQSLRRYQETQY

clone size: few
V gene: TRBV28
J gene: TRBJ1-5
CDR3 protein: ASSLRLQPQH

clone size: NA
V gene: TRBV10-3
J gene: TRBJ2-1
CDR3 protein: AISSSEGGSSYNEQF

clone size: NA
V gene: TRBV18
J gene: TRBJ1-5
CDR3 protein: ASSPIQGKANQPQH

clone size: NA
V gene: TRBV19
J gene: TRBJ2-1
CDR3 protein: ASSIAPGHEQF

clone size: once
V gene: TRBV18
J gene: TRBJ2-3
CDR3 protein: ASSPGLTRDTQY

clone size: NA
V gene: TRBV15
J gene: TRBJ2-5
CDR3 protein: ATSRDGTGTGTQY

clone size: NA
V gene: TRBV21-1
J gene: TRBJ2-1
CDR3 protein: AGRALSNEQF

clone size: NA
V gene: TRBV28
J gene: TRBJ1-2
CDR3 protein: ASSPGANYGYT

clone size: NA
V gene: TRBV11-2
J gene: TRBJ1-4
CDR3 protein: ASSFGRLFYEKLF

clone size: NA
V gene: TRBV4-1
J gene: TRBJ1-2
CDR3 protein: ASSQDDEGRGYT

clone size: once
V gene: TRBV28
J gene: TRBJ1-5
CDR3 protein: ASSLGGLVSNQPQH

clone size: once
V gene: TRBV5-1
J gene: TRBJ2-1
CDR3 protein: ASSQDPPGNEQF

clone size: NA
V gene: TRBV28
J gene: TRBJ2-7
CDR3 protein: VTGTGDTYEQY

clone size: once
V gene: TRBV27
J gene: TRBJ2-3
CDR3 protein: ASSLEAGVGDTQY

clone size: once
V gene: TRBV6-5
J gene: TRBJ2-3
CDR3 protein: ASSQLAGGPGTQY

clone size: NA
V gene: TRBV2
J gene: TRBJ2-4
CDR3 protein: ASTRGQGLLAKNIQY

clone size: NA
V gene: TRBV30
J gene: TRBJ1-2
CDR3 protein: AWSWQGFDGYT

clone size: NA
V gene: TRBV18
J gene: TRBJ2-5
CDR3 protein: ASSPVQGLETQY